This entry describes one TCR beta chain. V lost 4 bases and J lost 4, with 7 bases in between. Germline CDR1 LGHDT, CDR2 YNNKEL (reference sequence). This CDR3 has 12 amino acids. In the authors' methods: Amplifying reference gene primers gave estimates of nucleated cell counts. Sequenced by immunoSEQ multiplex PCR; TCRdb stores in-frame clones only, minus some. V and J calls and clone size are given by that table; D and trimming were obtained from the DNA. This sample has under 200,000 clones, with 80% to 85% found just once. This sample is drawn from a study of blood T cell repertoires in COVID-19. Study summary: Both acute and convalescent COVID-19 samples were obtained from the United States, Italy and Spain. In each case, the material was cDNA or gDNA derived from T cells, B-cell-depleted T cells, or PBMCs.

The genes are TRBV3-1 (or the pseudogene TRBV3-2) and TRBJ1-1; D remains ambiguous. The receptor comes from a woman aged 55-70 years with acute or convalescent COVID-19. The sample consisted of peripheral blood. The CDR3 region is CASSLISTEAFF. The CDR3 DNA reads as TGTGCCAGCAGCCTAATCTCCACTGAAGCTTTCTTT.